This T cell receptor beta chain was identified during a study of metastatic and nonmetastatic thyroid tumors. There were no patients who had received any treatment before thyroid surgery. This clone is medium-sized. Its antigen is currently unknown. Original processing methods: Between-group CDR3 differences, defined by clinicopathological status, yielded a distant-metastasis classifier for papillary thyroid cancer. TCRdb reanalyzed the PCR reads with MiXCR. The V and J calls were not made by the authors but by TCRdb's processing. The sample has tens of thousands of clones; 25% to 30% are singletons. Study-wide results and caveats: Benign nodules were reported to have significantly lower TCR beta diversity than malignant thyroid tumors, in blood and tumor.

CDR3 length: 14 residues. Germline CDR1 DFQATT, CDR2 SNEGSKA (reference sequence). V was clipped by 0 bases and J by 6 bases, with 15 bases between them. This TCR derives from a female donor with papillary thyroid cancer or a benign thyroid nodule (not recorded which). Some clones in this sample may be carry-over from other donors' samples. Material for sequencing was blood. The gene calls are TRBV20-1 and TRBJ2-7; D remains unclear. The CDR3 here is CSARDSRHVSEQYF. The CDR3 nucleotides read TGCAGTGCTAGAGATTCGCGGCATGTAAGCGAGCAGTACTTC.